This TCR beta chain stems from a study of blood T cell repertoires in COVID-19. Germline loops: CDR1 KGHSH, CDR2 LQKENI. The CDR3 spans 15 residues. Trimming left V 5 bases short and J 4 bases short, with 18 bases between. Repertoires were generated with immunoSEQ multiplex PCR, while TCRdb's copy carries only in-frame clones and drops some. The table records fewer than 60,000 clones, 65% to 85% of them present only once. The sequencing input was peripheral blood. This TCR came from a man aged 25 to 40 with COVID-19, enrolled during active disease. The chain uses TRBV18 and TRBJ2-7; TRBD2 is a possible D gene (6 bases). This CDR3 reads CASSSLRRAVYEQYF. Written as DNA, the CDR3 is TGTGCCAGCTCATCCCTGAGGAGGGCCGTGTACGAGCAGTACTTC.